This TCR beta chain was recovered during a study of shared clonotypes between healthy human individuals. Notes on the study in general: The sole specimen, blood, was sampled, and tissue repertoires likely differ. Clonotypes shared by all four donors outscored non-shared clonotypes in generation probability. Naive subsets typically showed greater estimated richness than memory subsets.

The CDR3 extends over 15 amino acids. The germline gives CDR1 SNHLY, CDR2 FYNNEI. Trimming left V 5 bases short and J 0 bases short, with 10 bases between. Terminally differentiated effector memory CD45RA+ cells were excluded from the naive CD8 cells, which were CD45RO-negative and positively selected for CCR7. Caucasian adults residing in Nashville, Tennessee made up all the donors. The method was immunoSEQ multiplex PCR; TCRdb's version includes in-frame clones alone and lacks a portion of them. Of roughly 2,000,000 clones listed, 93% were seen once; the top ten hold 1.5% to 2%. On this clone itself: Its target is unknown.

The receptor was isolated from a man between 18 and 35 years old in good health. Some clones in this sample may be carry-over from other donors' samples. V gene TRBV2 combines with J gene TRBJ1-4, with D tentatively TRBD1 (5 bases). Specimen: naive CD8+ T cells from PBMCs. DNA for the CDR3: TGTGCCAGCAGTTACAGGAGTGCAACTAATGAAAAACTGTTTTTT. It yields the protein CASSYRSATNEKLFF.